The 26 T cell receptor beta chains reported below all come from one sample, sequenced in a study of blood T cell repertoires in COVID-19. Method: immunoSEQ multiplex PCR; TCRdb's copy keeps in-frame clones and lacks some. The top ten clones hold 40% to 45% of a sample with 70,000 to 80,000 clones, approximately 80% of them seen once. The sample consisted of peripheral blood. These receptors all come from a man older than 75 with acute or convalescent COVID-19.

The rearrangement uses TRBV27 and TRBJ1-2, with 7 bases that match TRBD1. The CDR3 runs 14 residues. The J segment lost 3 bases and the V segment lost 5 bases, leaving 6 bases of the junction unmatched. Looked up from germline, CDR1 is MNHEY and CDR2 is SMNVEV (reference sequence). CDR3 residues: CASSPRQGYYGYTF. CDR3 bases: TGTGCCAGCAGTCCACGACAGGGCTACTATGGCTACACCTTC.

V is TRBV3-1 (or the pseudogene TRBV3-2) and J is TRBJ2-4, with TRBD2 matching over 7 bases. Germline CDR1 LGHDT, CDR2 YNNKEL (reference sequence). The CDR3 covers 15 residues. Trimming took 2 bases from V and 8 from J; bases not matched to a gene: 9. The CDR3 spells CASSQMAGAGYIQYF. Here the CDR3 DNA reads TGTGCCAGCAGCCAAATGGCGGGAGCGGGGTACATTCAGTACTTC.

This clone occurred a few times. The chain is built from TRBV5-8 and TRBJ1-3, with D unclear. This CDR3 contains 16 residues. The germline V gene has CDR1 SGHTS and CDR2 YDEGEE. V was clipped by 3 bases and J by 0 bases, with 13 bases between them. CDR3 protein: CASSSPFPGSGNTIYF. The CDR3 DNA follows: TGTGCCAGCAGCTCCCCCTTCCCAGGCTCTGGAAACACCATATATTTT.

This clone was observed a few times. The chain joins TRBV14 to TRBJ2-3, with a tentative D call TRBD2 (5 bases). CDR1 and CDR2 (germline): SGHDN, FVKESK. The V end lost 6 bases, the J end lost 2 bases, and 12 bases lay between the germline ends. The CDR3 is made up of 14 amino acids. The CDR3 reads CASRSGISTDTQYF. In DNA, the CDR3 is TGTGCCAGCAGGAGCGGAATTTCCACAGATACGCAGTATTTT.

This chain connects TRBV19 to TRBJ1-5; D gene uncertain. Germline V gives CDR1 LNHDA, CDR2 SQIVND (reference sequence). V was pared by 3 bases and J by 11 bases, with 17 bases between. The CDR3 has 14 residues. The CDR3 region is CASSISGKGAAQHF. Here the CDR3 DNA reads TGTGCCAGTAGTATTTCGGGGAAAGGTGCGGCCCAGCATTTT.

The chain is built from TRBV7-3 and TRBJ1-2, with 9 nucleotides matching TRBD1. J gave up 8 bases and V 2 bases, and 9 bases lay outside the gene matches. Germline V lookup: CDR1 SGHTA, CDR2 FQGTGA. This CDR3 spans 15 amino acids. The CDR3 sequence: CASSLQPGTGRGYTF. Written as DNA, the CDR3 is TGTGCCAGCAGCTTACAACCCGGGACAGGGAGAGGCTACACCTTC.

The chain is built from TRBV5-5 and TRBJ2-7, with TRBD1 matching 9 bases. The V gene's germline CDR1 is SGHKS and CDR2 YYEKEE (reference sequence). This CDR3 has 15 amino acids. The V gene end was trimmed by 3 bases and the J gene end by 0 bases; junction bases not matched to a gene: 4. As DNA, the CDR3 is TGTGCCAGCAGCTCCGGGACAGGGTTCTCCTACGAGCAGTACTTC. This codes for CASSSGTGFSYEQYF.

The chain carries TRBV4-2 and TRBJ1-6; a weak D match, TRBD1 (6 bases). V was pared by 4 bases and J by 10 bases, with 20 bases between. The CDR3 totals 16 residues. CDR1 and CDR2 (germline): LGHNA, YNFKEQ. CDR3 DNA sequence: TGTGCCAGCAGCCCACGACTTACAGGGATCGGGTCACCCCTCCACTTT. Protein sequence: CASSPRLTGIGSPLHF.

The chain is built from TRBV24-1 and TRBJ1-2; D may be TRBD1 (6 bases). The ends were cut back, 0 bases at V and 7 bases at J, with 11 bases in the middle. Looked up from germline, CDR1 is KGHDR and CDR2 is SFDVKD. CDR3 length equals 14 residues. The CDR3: CATSDLNRVGGYTF. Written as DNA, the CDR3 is TGTGCCACCAGTGATTTGAACAGGGTGGGTGGCTACACCTTC.

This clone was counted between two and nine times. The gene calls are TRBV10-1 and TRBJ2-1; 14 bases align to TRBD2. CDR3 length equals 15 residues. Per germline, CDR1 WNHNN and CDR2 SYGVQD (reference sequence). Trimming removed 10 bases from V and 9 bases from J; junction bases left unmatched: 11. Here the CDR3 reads CATPATSGRGIEQFF. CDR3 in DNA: TGCGCCACCCCCGCGACTAGCGGGAGGGGTATTGAGCAGTTCTTC.

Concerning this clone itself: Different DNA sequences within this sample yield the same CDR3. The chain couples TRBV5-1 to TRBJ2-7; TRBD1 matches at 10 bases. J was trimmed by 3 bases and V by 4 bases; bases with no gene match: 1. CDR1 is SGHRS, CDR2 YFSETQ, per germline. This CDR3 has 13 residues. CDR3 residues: CASSRDRGYEQYF. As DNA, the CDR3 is TGCGCCAGCAGCAGGGACAGGGGCTACGAGCAGTACTTC. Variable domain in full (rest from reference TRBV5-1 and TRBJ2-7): KAGVTQTPRYLIKTRGQQVTLSCSPISGHRSVSWYQQTPGQGLQFLFEYFSETQRNKGNFPGRFSGRQFSNSRSEMNVSTLELGDSALYLCASSRDRGYEQYFGPGTRLTVT.

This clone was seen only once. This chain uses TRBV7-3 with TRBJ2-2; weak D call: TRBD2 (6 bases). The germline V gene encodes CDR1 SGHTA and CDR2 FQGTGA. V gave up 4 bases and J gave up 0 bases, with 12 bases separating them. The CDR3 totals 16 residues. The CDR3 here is CASSSWTNSNTGELFF. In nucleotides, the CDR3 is TGTGCCAGCAGCTCCTGGACTAACTCGAACACCGGGGAGCTGTTTTTT.

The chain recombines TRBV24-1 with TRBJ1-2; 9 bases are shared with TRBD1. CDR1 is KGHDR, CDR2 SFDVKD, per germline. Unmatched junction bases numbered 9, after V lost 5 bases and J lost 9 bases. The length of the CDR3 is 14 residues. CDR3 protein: CATSGPGQGTRYTF. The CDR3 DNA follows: TGTGCCACCAGTGGCCCCGGACAGGGGACGCGCTACACCTTC.

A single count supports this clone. CDR3: CASSQEPGVGNTIYF. CDR3 DNA sequence: TGCGCCAGCAGCCAAGAACCAGGGGTCGGAAACACCATATATTTT. This rearrangement joins TRBV4-3 to TRBJ1-3; TRBD1 is a possible D gene (6 bases). The germline V and J ends were trimmed by 0 bases and 4 bases, with 10 bases remaining between them. The CDR3 runs to 15 residues. Germline CDR1 is LGHNA and CDR2 is YSLEER.

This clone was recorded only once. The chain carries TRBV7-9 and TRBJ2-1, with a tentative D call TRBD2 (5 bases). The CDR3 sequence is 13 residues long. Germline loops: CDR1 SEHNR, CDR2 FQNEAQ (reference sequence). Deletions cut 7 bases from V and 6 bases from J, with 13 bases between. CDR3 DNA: TGTGCCAGCACCCCGGCCCGGGGCAATGAGCAGTTCTTC. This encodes CASTPARGNEQFF.

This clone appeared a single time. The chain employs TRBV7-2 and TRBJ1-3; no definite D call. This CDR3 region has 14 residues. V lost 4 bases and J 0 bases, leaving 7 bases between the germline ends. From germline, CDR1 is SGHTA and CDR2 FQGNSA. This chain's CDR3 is CASSSRYSGNTIYF. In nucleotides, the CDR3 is TGTGCCAGCAGCTCCAGGTACTCTGGAAACACCATATATTTT.

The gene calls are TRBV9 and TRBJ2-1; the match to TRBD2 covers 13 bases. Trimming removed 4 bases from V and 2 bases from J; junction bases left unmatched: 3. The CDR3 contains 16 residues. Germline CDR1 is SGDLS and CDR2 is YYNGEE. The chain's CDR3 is CASSKTSGRTYNEQFF. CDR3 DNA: TGTGCCAGCAGCAAGACTAGCGGGAGGACCTACAATGAGCAGTTCTTC.

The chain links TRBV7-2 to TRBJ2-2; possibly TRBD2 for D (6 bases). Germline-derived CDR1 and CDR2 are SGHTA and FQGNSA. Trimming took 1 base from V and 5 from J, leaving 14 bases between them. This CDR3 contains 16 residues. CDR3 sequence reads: CASSLGVQAGTGELFF. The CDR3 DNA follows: TGTGCCAGCAGCTTAGGAGTCCAGGCGGGGACCGGGGAGCTGTTTTTT.

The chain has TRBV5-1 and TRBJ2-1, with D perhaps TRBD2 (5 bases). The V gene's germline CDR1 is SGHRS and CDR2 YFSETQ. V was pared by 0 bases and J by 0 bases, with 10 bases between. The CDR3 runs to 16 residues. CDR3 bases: TGCGCCAGCAGCTTGGTCTCGGGGAGCTCCTACAATGAGCAGTTCTTC. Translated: CASSLVSGSSYNEQFF.

The CDR3: CSASDTTNEKLFF. The CDR3 DNA reads as TGCAGTGCTAGTGATACAACTAATGAAAAACTGTTTTTT. The chain couples TRBV20-1 to TRBJ1-4; D is ambiguous. This CDR3 region has 13 residues. The germline V and J ends were trimmed by 3 bases and 0 bases, with 5 bases remaining between them. Germline values: CDR1 DFQATT, CDR2 SNEGSKA (reference sequence).

CDR3 in amino acids: CASSLGDRANYGYTF. CDR3 bases: TGTGCCAGCAGCTTAGGGGACAGGGCTAACTATGGCTACACCTTC. The J gene is TRBJ1-2, the V gene TRBV7-2, with 9 bases lining up with TRBD1. From germline, CDR1 is SGHTA and CDR2 FQGNSA. The junction had 0 bases not matched to a gene; V was cut back by 1 base and J by 0 bases. This CDR3 contains 15 residues.

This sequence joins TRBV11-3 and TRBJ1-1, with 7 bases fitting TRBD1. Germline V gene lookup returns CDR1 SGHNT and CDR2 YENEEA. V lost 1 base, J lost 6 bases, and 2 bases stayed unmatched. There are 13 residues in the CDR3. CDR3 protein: CASSLVGTAEAFF. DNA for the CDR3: TGTGCCAGCAGCTTAGTAGGGACAGCTGAAGCTTTCTTT. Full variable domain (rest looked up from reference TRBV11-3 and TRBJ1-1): EAGVVQSPRYKIIEKKQPVAFWCNPISGHNTLYWYLQNLGQGPELLIRYENEEAVDDSQLPKDRFSAERLKGVDSTLKIQPAELGDSAVYLCASSLVGTAEAFFGQGTRLTVV.

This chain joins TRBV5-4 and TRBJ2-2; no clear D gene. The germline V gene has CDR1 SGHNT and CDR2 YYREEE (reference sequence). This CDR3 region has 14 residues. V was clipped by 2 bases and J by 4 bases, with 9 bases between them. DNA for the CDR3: TGTGCCAGCAGCTTTTCAATCCCCACCGGGGAGCTGTTTTTT. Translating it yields CASSFSIPTGELFF.

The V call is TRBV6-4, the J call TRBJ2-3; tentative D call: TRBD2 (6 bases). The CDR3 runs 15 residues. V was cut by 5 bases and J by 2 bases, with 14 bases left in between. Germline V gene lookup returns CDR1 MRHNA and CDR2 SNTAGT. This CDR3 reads CASSREWGSTDTQYF. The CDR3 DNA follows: TGTGCCAGCAGTCGGGAGTGGGGATCCACAGATACGCAGTATTTT.

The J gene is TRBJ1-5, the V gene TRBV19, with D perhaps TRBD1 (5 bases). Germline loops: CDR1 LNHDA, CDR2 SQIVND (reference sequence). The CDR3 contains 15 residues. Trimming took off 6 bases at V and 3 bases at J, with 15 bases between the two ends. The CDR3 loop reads CASRENRLFNQPQHF. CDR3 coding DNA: TGTGCCAGTAGAGAGAACAGGTTATTCAATCAGCCCCAGCATTTT.

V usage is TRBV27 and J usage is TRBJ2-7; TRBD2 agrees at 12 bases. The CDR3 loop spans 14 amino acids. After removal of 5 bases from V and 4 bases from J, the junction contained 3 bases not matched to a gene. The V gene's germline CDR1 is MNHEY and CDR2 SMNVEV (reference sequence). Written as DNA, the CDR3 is TGTGCCAGCAGTATTACTAGCGGGAGGTACGAGCAGTACTTC. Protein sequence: CASSITSGRYEQYF.